One sample yielded the 27 T cell receptor beta chains listed below, sequenced in a study of immune cell composition in non-small cell lung cancer (dated by TCRdb to about 2017). The library was generated by the immunoSEQ multiplex PCR assay. Held by TCRdb, this immuneACCESS table contains in-frame sequences only and omits some clones. Under half of the omission traces to an unresolved V gene where checked; the cause of the rest is unknown. In this sample the table shows thousands of clones, roughly 62% of which occur a single time. The ten biggest clones cover over 7.5% of the sample. Material: lung tumor tissue. The receptors were gathered from a human donor with non-small cell lung cancer.

The genes are TRBV11-3 and TRBJ2-5; no definite D call. This CDR3 region has 14 residues. V was cut by 2 bases and J by 3 bases, with 10 bases left in between. Germline CDR1 SGHNT, CDR2 YENEEA. CDR3 coding DNA: TGTGCCAGCAGCTTATTCGGCCAGGAAGAGACCCAGTACTTC. Translation gives CASSLFGQEETQYF.

The chain links TRBV25-1 to TRBJ1-2; 8 nucleotides agree with TRBD1. J was trimmed by 4 bases and V by 3 bases; bases with no gene match: 7. The germline gives CDR1 MGHDK, CDR2 SYGVNS. The CDR3 extends over 15 amino acids. The CDR3: CASSDPRGLTYGYTF. The CDR3 DNA reads as TGTGCCAGCAGTGATCCCAGGGGGCTAACCTATGGCTACACCTTC.

Concerning this clone: A much larger clone is a single base away; this may be a read error. The genes are TRBV5-1 and TRBJ2-7, with 11 bases that match TRBD2. The CDR3 covers 16 residues. V was pared by 3 bases and J by 0 bases, with 5 bases of the junction left unmatched. Germline CDR1 and CDR2: SGHRS and YFSETQ. The CDR3, as DNA: TGCGCCAGCAGCTCCCCGACTAGCGGGGACTCCTACGAGCAGTACTTC. Protein sequence: CASSSPTSGDSYEQYF.

This clone is a singleton in its sample. At one boundary the junction diverges from the germline segment, which might be a read error. This chain connects TRBV6-6 to TRBJ2-1, with a tentative D call TRBD1 (5 bases). This CDR3 has 14 amino acids. Germline CDR1 and CDR2: MNHNY and SVGAGI (reference sequence). CDR3 in amino acids: CASSLRVSPPSGLF. The CDR3, as DNA: TGTGCCAGCAGTCTCAGGGTTAGTCCTCCCTCTGGCCTCTTC.

This clone was counted between two and nine times. The chain links TRBV10-3 to TRBJ2-7; tentative D call: TRBD1 (6 bases). V shed 4 bases and J shed 0 bases, with 13 bases lying between them. The length of the CDR3 is 15 residues. Per germline, CDR1 ENHRY and CDR2 SYGVKD. CDR3 sequence: CAISVTRQVSYEQYF. CDR3 nucleotides: TGTGCCATCAGTGTGACCCGACAGGTCTCCTACGAGCAGTACTTC.

The chain has TRBV6-6 and TRBJ2-4, with 7 bases identical to TRBD1. The CDR3 runs to 16 residues. Per the germline V gene, CDR1 is MNHNY and CDR2 is SVGAGI (reference sequence). With 6 bases clipped from V and 7 bases from J, the junction kept 15 bases outside the gene matches. The CDR3 is CASSLIRRGGGNIQYF. CDR3 in DNA: TGTGCCAGCAGCCTAATCAGGCGAGGGGGCGGGAACATTCAGTACTTC.

This chain joins TRBV2 and TRBJ2-6; D is unclear. Germline V gene lookup returns CDR1 SNHLY and CDR2 FYNNEI. Trimming stripped 7 bases from V and 4 bases from J, with 8 bases between. The CDR3 spans 13 residues. The CDR3 sequence: CASKMGGANVLTF. CDR3 bases: TGTGCCAGCAAGATGGGCGGGGCCAACGTCCTGACTTTC.

This chain connects TRBV7-3 to TRBJ2-3, with D perhaps matching TRBD2 (6 bases). V lost 0 bases to trimming and J lost 6 bases, with 13 bases between them. The CDR3 is made up of 15 amino acids. Germline loops: CDR1 SGHTA, CDR2 FQGTGA. The CDR3 is CASSLTGTRLDTQYF. CDR3 nucleotides: TGTGCCAGCAGCTTAACGGGGACTCGGCTGGATACGCAGTATTTT.

The chain employs TRBV5-4 and TRBJ1-6; 10 nucleotides agree with TRBD1. Germline V gene lookup returns CDR1 SGHNT and CDR2 YYREEE (reference sequence). The CDR3 consists of 15 residues. J lost 10 bases, V lost 5 bases, and 9 bases had no gene match. CDR3 sequence reads: CASSPDRGVRSPLHF. The CDR3 DNA sequence: TGTGCCAGCAGTCCGGACAGGGGGGTACGGTCACCCCTCCACTTT.

The V and J genes are TRBV7-2 and TRBJ1-5; maybe TRBD1 (5 bases). V shed 0 bases and J shed 1 base, with 7 bases lying between them. CDR1 and CDR2 (germline): SGHTA, FQGNSA. The CDR3 consists of 15 residues. The CDR3 coding sequence is TGTGCCAGCAGCTTAGCGGGGGGAAGCAATCAGCCCCAGCATTTT. Residues: CASSLAGGSNQPQHF.

The sample holds a few counts of this clone. The V call is TRBV28, the J call TRBJ2-3; no clear D gene. CDR1 is MDHEN, CDR2 SYDVKM, per germline. CDR3 length equals 13 residues. V lost 7 bases to trimming and J lost 5 bases, with 13 bases between them. Here the CDR3 reads CASNRGPRDTQYF. The CDR3 coding sequence is TGTGCCAGCAATCGTGGGCCCCGAGATACGCAGTATTTT. Filled out from reference TRBV28 and TRBJ2-3, the complete variable domain reads DVKVTQSSRYLVKRTGEKVFLECVQDMDHENMFWYRQDPGLGLRLIYFSYDVKMKEKGDIPEGYSVSREKKERFSLILESASTNQTSMYLCASNRGPRDTQYFGPGTRLTVL.

The chain joins TRBV11-2 to TRBJ1-6; D is uncertain. The CDR3 runs to 14 residues. The V gene lost 5 bases and the J gene lost 7 bases, with 12 bases spanning the gap. Germline CDR1 is SGHAT and CDR2 is FQNNGV. The DNA for the CDR3 is TGTGCCAGCAGCCTGGGCCGGGAAAATTCACCCCTCCACTTT. It yields the protein CASSLGRENSPLHF.

This clone appeared a single time. The chain carries TRBV2 and TRBJ2-1; 9 bases line up with TRBD2. The trim removed 2 bases at V and 5 bases at J, leaving 7 bases unmatched. The V gene's germline CDR1 is SNHLY and CDR2 FYNNEI. The CDR3 runs to 16 residues. The chain's CDR3 is CASSETWTSDDNEQFF. The CDR3 DNA sequence: TGTGCCAGCAGTGAAACCTGGACTAGCGACGACAATGAGCAGTTCTTC.

The chain has TRBV6-6 and TRBJ1-5, with D possibly matching TRBD1 (5 bases). The CDR3 runs 15 residues. Trimming cost V 6 bases and J 1 base, with 13 bases left between them. CDR1 is MNHNY, CDR2 SVGAGI, per germline (reference sequence). The CDR3 coding sequence is TGTGCCAGCAGGCTATCCGACAGCAGCAATCAGCCCCAGCATTTT. Amino acid sequence: CASRLSDSSNQPQHF.

This chain uses TRBV18 with TRBJ2-3, with TRBD2 matching over 7 bases. The CDR3 is 15 amino acids. Trimming cost V 3 bases and J 4 bases; bases outside gene matches: 7. Germline values: CDR1 KGHSH, CDR2 LQKENI. CDR3 amino acids: CASSPNRGGADTQYF. The CDR3 region has the DNA TGTGCCAGCTCACCGAACCGTGGGGGGGCAGATACGCAGTATTTT.

This rearrangement joins TRBV6-4 to TRBJ2-3; a weak D match, TRBD2 (5 bases). This CDR3 contains 13 residues. V was clipped by 5 bases and J by 3 bases, with 9 bases between them. Germline CDR1 reads MRHNA; CDR2 reads SNTAGT. The CDR3 DNA follows: TGTGCCAGCAGTAACGGGGAGACAGATACGCAGTATTTT. This codes for CASSNGETDTQYF.

This clone was counted a few times. The chain uses TRBV4-2 and TRBJ2-2; 7 nucleotides agree with TRBD2. The CDR3 is made up of 16 amino acids. Germline values: CDR1 LGHNA, CDR2 YNFKEQ. With V trimmed by 1 base and J by 5 bases, 7 bases remained unmatched. In DNA form, the CDR3 reads TGTGCCAGCAGCCAAGTCGAGCGGGGTTCAACCGGGGAGCTGTTTTTT. Encoded protein: CASSQVERGSTGELFF.

The V call is TRBV27, the J call TRBJ1-2; TRBD1 matches 12 bases. Trimming cost V 6 bases and J 7 bases; bases outside gene matches: 6. The CDR3 consists of 14 residues. Germline V lookup: CDR1 MNHEY, CDR2 SMNVEV (reference sequence). The CDR3 DNA follows: TGTGCCAGCAGAGGGACAGGGGGCAGGGGTGGCTACACCTTC. It specifies CASRGTGGRGGYTF.

V and J are TRBV18 and TRBJ2-7; 12 nucleotides agree with TRBD2. CDR1 KGHSH and CDR2 LQKENI come from the germline V gene. The CDR3 covers 15 residues. V trimming: 3 bases; J trimming: 2 bases; junction bases outside the gene matches: 2. Here the CDR3 reads CASSPRTSGAYEQYF. The CDR3 DNA reads TGTGCCAGCTCACCGCGGACTAGCGGGGCCTACGAGCAGTACTTC.

This clone has more than one count but fewer than ten. The chain recombines TRBV19 with TRBJ1-5; D might be TRBD1 (5 bases). V was trimmed by 3 bases and J by 0 bases, leaving 12 bases between them. Germline V gives CDR1 LNHDA, CDR2 SQIVND (reference sequence). This CDR3 has 16 residues. CDR3 coding DNA: TGTGCCAGTAGTATCTCGGGGGTCTATAGCAATCAGCCCCAGCATTTT. Translation: CASSISGVYSNQPQHF. The whole variable domain, remainder taken from reference TRBV19 and TRBJ1-5, is DGGITQSPKYLFRKEGQNVTLSCEQNLNHDAMYWYRQDPGQGLRLIYYSQIVNDFQKGDIAEGYSVSREKKESFPLTVTSAQKNPTAFYLCASSISGVYSNQPQHFGDGTRLSIL.

This clone occurred a few times. CDR3 nucleotides: TGTGCCAGCTCACCGTACGGGGACTCCTACGAGCAGTACTTC. Translation: CASSPYGDSYEQYF. J is TRBJ2-7 and V is TRBV18; perhaps TRBD2 as D (5 bases). The CDR3 sequence is 14 residues long. V was clipped by 3 bases and J by 0 bases, with 9 bases between them. CDR1 and CDR2 from the germline V gene are KGHSH and LQKENI. The full variable domain, rest sourced from reference TRBV18 and TRBJ2-7, is NAGVMQNPRHLVRRRGQEARLRCSPMKGHSHVYWYRQLPEEGLKFMVYLQKENIIDESGMPKERFSAEFPKEGPSILRIQQVVRGDSAAYFCASSPYGDSYEQYFGPGTRLTVT.

CDR3 DNA sequence: TGTGCCAGCTCACCCCTCTTCGATGAGCAGTTCTTC. Protein sequence: CASSPLFDEQFF. The chain combines TRBV18 with TRBJ2-1; no reliable D call. The CDR3 sequence is 12 residues long. V gave up 3 bases and J gave up 8 bases, with 8 bases separating them. Germline values: CDR1 KGHSH, CDR2 LQKENI.

The chain is built from TRBV21-1 and TRBJ1-1. TRBV21-1 has pseudogene status. The length of the CDR3 is 16 residues. The CDR3 is CASRYILATLRTEAFF. CDR3 DNA: TGTGCCAGCAGATATATTCTAGCTACACTTCGCACTGAAGCTTTCTTT.

This rearrangement joins TRBV7-2 to TRBJ1-2; D is unresolved. Germline assignment: CDR1 SGHTA and CDR2 FQGNSA. This CDR3 has 13 amino acids. V gave up 2 bases and J gave up 6 bases, with 10 bases separating them. CDR3 in amino acids: CASSLRATDGYTF. CDR3 sequence (DNA): TGTGCCAGCAGCTTACGTGCAACAGATGGCTACACCTTC.

The J gene is TRBJ2-5, the V gene TRBV9, with 7 bases lining up with TRBD2. CDR1 and CDR2 from the germline V gene are SGDLS and YYNGEE. J was trimmed by 5 bases and V by 0 bases; bases with no gene match: 7. The CDR3 has 15 residues. For the CDR3, the DNA is TGTGCCAGCAGCGTAGGTCCCTGGGGAGGGGAGACCCAGTACTTC. Encoded protein: CASSVGPWGGETQYF.

The gene calls are TRBV5-8 and TRBJ1-4; D remains ambiguous. This CDR3 has 14 residues. V was cut by 3 bases and J by 15 bases, with 21 bases left in between. Germline V gene data show CDR1 as SGHTS and CDR2 as YDEGEE. In DNA, the CDR3 is TGTGCCAGCAGCTCCAACCCCTCCAACAGCTATTTGTTTTTT. It translates to CASSSNPSNSYLFF.

V gene TRBV16 combines with J gene TRBJ1-3; D ambiguous. CDR3 size: 14 residues. Germline lookup yields CDR1 KGHSY and CDR2 FQNENV. Trimming cost V 3 bases and J 4 bases, with 10 bases left between them. CDR3 nucleotide sequence: TGTGCCAGCAGCCAGGCGGGTGGCGGAAACACCATATATTTT. Its protein product is CASSQAGGGNTIYF. The variable domain in full, with the rest retrieved from reference TRBV16 and TRBJ1-3, is GEEVAQTPKHLVRGEGQKAKLYCAPIKGHSYVFWYQQVLKNEFKFLISFQNENVFDETGMPKERFSAKCLPNSPCSLEIQATKLEDSAVYFCASSQAGGGNTIYFGEGSWLTVV.